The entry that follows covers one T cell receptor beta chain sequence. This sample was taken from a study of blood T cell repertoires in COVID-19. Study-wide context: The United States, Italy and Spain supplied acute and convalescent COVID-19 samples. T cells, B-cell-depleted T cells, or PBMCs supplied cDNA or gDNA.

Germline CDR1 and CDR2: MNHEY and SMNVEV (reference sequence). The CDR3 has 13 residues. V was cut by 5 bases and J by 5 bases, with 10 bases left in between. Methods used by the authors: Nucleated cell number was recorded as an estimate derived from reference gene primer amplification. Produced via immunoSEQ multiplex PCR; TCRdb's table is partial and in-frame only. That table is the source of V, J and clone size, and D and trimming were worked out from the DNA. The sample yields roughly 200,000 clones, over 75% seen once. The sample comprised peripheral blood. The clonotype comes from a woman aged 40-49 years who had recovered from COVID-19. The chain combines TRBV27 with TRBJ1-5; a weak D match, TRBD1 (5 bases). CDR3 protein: CASSVTQDQPQHF. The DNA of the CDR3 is TGTGCCAGCAGTGTCACACAGGATCAGCCCCAGCATTTT.